One and the same sample provided the 28 T cell receptor beta chains below, sequenced in a study of T-cell memory formation after mild COVID-19. Each CDR3 protein gets one entry after TCRdb re-called the 5' RACE reads with MiXCR. Found here are about 430,000 distinct CDR3 sequences, roughly 24% of them singletons; the top ten hold roughly 8.7%. Sequenced sample: PBMCs or a T cell subset sorted from them (not recorded which). The origin of the receptors is an adult woman who had mild COVID-19 (a few samples of this study predate the infection). Cell type and time point are not known.

This clonotype came up a few times. CDR3 nucleotides: TGCGCCAGCAGCGCCGGGACAGGGAACACTGAAGCTTTCTTT. This codes for CASSAGTGNTEAFF. V usage is TRBV5-1 and J usage is TRBJ1-1, with 8 bases aligning to TRBD1. Losses at the gene ends were 4 bases for V and 1 base for J; bases not matched to a gene: 3. The CDR3 contains 14 residues. Looked up from germline, CDR1 is SGHRS and CDR2 is YFSETQ.

In its sample, this clonotype was seen a few times. CDR3 coding DNA: TGTGCCAGCAGTTTAAGGAGCGGTTCTCTCTATAATTCACCCCTCCACTTT. Protein product: CASSLRSGSLYNSPLHF. The genes are TRBV12-3 or TRBV12-4 and TRBJ1-6; unclear D gene. This CDR3 is built from 17 residues. V was pared by 2 bases and J by 3 bases, with 14 bases between.

In its sample, this clonotype was seen a few times. The rearrangement links TRBV3-1 to TRBJ2-3; 13 nucleotides match TRBD2. V was pared by 0 bases and J by 6 bases, with 27 bases of the junction left unmatched. The length of the CDR3 is 24 residues. CDR1 and CDR2 from the germline V gene are LGHDT and YNNKEL (reference sequence). The CDR3 nucleotides are TGTGCCAGCAGCCAAGAAGCGTTGGCGGAGACTAGCGGGGGGATCGTTCAACCGGTGGATACGCAGTATTTT. Amino acid sequence: CASSQEALAETSGGIVQPVDTQYF.

In this sample, this clonotype turned up a few times. The chain links TRBV3-1 to TRBJ2-7, with 7 bases lining up with TRBD1. This CDR3 region has 15 residues. Trimming at V came to 1 base and at J to 5 bases, leaving 8 bases not matched to a gene. The germline gives CDR1 LGHDT, CDR2 YNNKEL (reference sequence). CDR3 protein: CASSQVLVQGNEQYF. The CDR3 DNA reads TGTGCCAGCAGCCAAGTTTTAGTACAGGGGAACGAGCAGTACTTC.

This chain connects TRBV9 to TRBJ2-3; 8 bases are shared with TRBD2. The germline V gene has CDR1 SGDLS and CDR2 YYNGEE. With 5 bases clipped from V and 1 base from J, the junction kept 3 bases outside the gene matches. This CDR3 has 14 residues. CDR3 nucleotides: TGTGCCAGCAGACGAGCGGGGGGCACAGATACGCAGTATTTT. This translates into CASRRAGGTDTQYF.

This clonotype was seen a handful of times. The chain carries TRBV7-6 and TRBJ2-7; 7 nucleotides line up with TRBD1. Germline assignment: CDR1 SGHVS and CDR2 FNYEAQ. The CDR3 sequence is 15 residues long. With 6 bases clipped from V and 1 base from J, the junction kept 9 bases outside the gene matches. CDR3 bases: TGTGCCAGCAGTTCCGGGACAGCGCCATCCTACGAGCAGTACTTC. It is translated as CASSSGTAPSYEQYF.

The gene calls are TRBV19 and TRBJ2-7, with D perhaps matching TRBD2 (5 bases). With the DNA end fitting TRBJ2-1 better, the J assignment may be wrong. CDR3 length: 16 amino acids. In germline, CDR1 is LNHDA, CDR2 SQIVND (reference sequence). The CDR3 nucleotides are TGTGCCAGTACCCAGGCCCAGCGGAGCTCCTACAATGAGCAGTTCTTC. Residues: CASTQAQRSSYNEQFF.

This clonotype was seen only a few times. The chain carries TRBV12-3 or TRBV12-4 and TRBJ2-1, with 9 bases lining up with TRBD2. The ends lost 1 base at V and 3 bases at J; junction bases unmatched: 4. This CDR3 region has 16 residues. This chain's CDR3 is CASSLEMREGYNEQFF. CDR3 in DNA: TGTGCCAGCAGTTTAGAGATGCGGGAGGGCTACAATGAGCAGTTCTTC.

Only a few counts were recorded for this clonotype. The rearrangement links TRBV24-1 to TRBJ2-1; 8 bases align to TRBD1. This CDR3 is 16 amino acids long. J gave up 5 bases and V 0 bases, and 5 bases lay outside the gene matches. Germline V gives CDR1 KGHDR, CDR2 SFDVKD. The chain's CDR3 is CATSDLRETGDNEQFF. The CDR3 DNA sequence: TGTGCCACCAGTGATTTGAGGGAGACAGGGGACAATGAGCAGTTCTTC.

The rearrangement joins TRBV5-1 to TRBJ2-7; D not resolved. CDR3 length equals 14 residues. V lost 0 bases, J lost 0 bases, and 7 bases lay in between. Looked up from germline, CDR1 is SGHRS and CDR2 is YFSETQ. The CDR3 spells CASSLASDSYEQYF. CDR3 nucleotides: TGCGCCAGCAGCTTGGCGTCAGACTCCTACGAGCAGTACTTC.

The chain carries TRBV23-1 and TRBJ2-7, with D tentatively TRBD1 or TRBD2 (6 bases each). TRBV23-1 is an open reading frame whose function is uncertain. V lost 10 bases to trimming and J lost 2 bases, with 18 bases between them. CDR3 length equals 14 residues. The CDR3 coding sequence is TGCGCCACCCCCCGCCAGAGGGGGGCCTACGAGCAGTACTTC. Its translation is CATPRQRGAYEQYF.

This clonotype was observed a handful of times. The chain carries TRBV6-5 and TRBJ1-6; 7 nucleotides agree with TRBD1. Germline trimming cut 0 bases from V and 8 bases from J; bases unmatched to any gene: 10. Germline V gene sequence: CDR1 MNHEY, CDR2 SVGAGI. This CDR3 is 17 amino acids long. CDR3 protein: CASSYSLGQNFHSPLHF. In DNA, the CDR3 is TGTGCCAGCAGTTACTCGTTGGGACAGAATTTCCATTCACCCCTCCACTTT.

This chain connects TRBV29-1 to TRBJ2-7; weak D call: TRBD1 (6 bases). Per germline, CDR1 SQVTM and CDR2 ANQGSEA. The germline V and J ends were trimmed by 4 bases and 0 bases, with 13 bases remaining between them. This CDR3 is built from 14 residues. CDR3 in amino acids: CSVGGRGYSYEQYF. The CDR3 nucleotides read TGCAGCGTTGGCGGCAGGGGATACTCCTACGAGCAGTACTTC.

This clonotype has a handful of counts. V and J are TRBV24-1 and TRBJ1-2; D gene ambiguous. V was pared by 3 bases and J by 6 bases, with 7 bases between. CDR1 and CDR2 from the germline V gene are KGHDR and SFDVKD. The CDR3 is 12 residues long. The CDR3 DNA is TGTGCCACCAGTGATATCGAGGATGGCTACACCTTC. It specifies CATSDIEDGYTF.

This sequence joins TRBV7-2 and TRBJ1-2, with 9 bases lining up with TRBD1. The CDR3 consists of 15 residues. The ends lost 6 bases at V and 3 bases at J; junction bases unmatched: 8. The V gene's germline CDR1 is SGHTA and CDR2 FQGNSA. CDR3: CASSYGTGLYYGYTF. DNA for the CDR3: TGTGCCAGCAGTTACGGGACAGGGCTTTACTATGGCTACACCTTC.

Comment on this clonotype: An end of the junction does not agree with germline; a read error may underlie this. This chain links TRBV20-1 with TRBJ2-1; 7 bases are a match to TRBD1. The length of the CDR3 is 15 residues. CDR1 and CDR2 (germline): DFQATT, SNEGSKA (reference sequence). The CDR3 protein is CSAPEAVDRRYEQSF. Here the CDR3 DNA reads TGCAGTGCTCCCGAGGCGGTGGACAGGAGGTATGAGCAGTCCTTC.

The gene calls are TRBV7-3 and TRBJ2-3; perhaps D is TRBD1 or TRBD2 (5 bases each). The CDR3 runs 15 residues. Deletions cut 5 bases from V and 2 bases from J, with 14 bases between. Germline V gives CDR1 SGHTA, CDR2 FQGTGA. Written as DNA, the CDR3 is TGTGCCAGCAGCCCAGGGACCTTATACACAGATACGCAGTATTTT. Residues: CASSPGTLYTDTQYF.

The chain combines TRBV24-1 with TRBJ2-3, with 14 bases identical to TRBD2. J was trimmed by 6 bases and V by 7 bases; bases with no gene match: 17. This CDR3 spans 19 amino acids. Germline V gene data show CDR1 as KGHDR and CDR2 as SFDVKD. The CDR3 nucleotides are TGTGCCACCAGGGGGACTAGCGGGAGTCCTTGGGGTTCAGTGGATACGCAGTATTTT. It codes for CATRGTSGSPWGSVDTQYF.

The chain couples TRBV15 to TRBJ2-1; 10 bases align to TRBD1. Germline V lookup: CDR1 LNHNV, CDR2 YYDKDF (reference sequence). Trimming cost V 0 bases and J 0 bases; bases outside gene matches: 5. The CDR3 extends over 18 amino acids. CDR3: CATSRERGQGSSYNEQFF. Here the CDR3 DNA reads TGTGCCACCAGCAGAGAAAGGGGACAGGGGAGCTCCTACAATGAGCAGTTCTTC.

V usage is TRBV6-6 and J usage is TRBJ2-3; 11 positions match TRBD2. V was pared by 2 bases and J by 2 bases, with 3 bases of the junction left unmatched. Germline CDR1 and CDR2: MNHNY and SVGAGI (reference sequence). The CDR3 length is 16 residues. CDR3 region: CASSYGTSGYTDTQYF. The CDR3 region has the DNA TGTGCCAGCAGTTACGGGACTAGCGGATACACAGATACGCAGTATTTT.

The table lists this clonotype with a few counts. CDR3 in amino acids: CASSPEAGIGGYTF. The CDR3 DNA follows: TGTGCCAGCAGTCCAGAAGCAGGGATCGGTGGCTACACCTTC. V is TRBV12-3 or TRBV12-4 and J is TRBJ1-2; TRBD1 might be the D (5 bases). This CDR3 has 14 amino acids. Trimming took 5 bases from V and 7 from J, leaving 17 bases between them.

This clonotype turned up a few times. This chain joins TRBV5-1 and TRBJ2-7, with 8 bases aligning to TRBD1. Germline V lookup: CDR1 SGHRS, CDR2 YFSETQ. This CDR3 region has 15 residues. After removal of 4 bases from V and 3 bases from J, the junction contained 9 bases not matched to a gene. CDR3 coding DNA: TGCGCCAGCAGCCCGAGACAGGGGTTCGGCTACGAGCAGTACTTC. Translating gives CASSPRQGFGYEQYF.

This clonotype was seen ten or more times. The chain joins TRBV6-1 to TRBJ2-7, with TRBD1 identical over 9 bases. After removal of 0 bases from V and 1 base from J, the junction contained 4 bases not matched to a gene. The CDR3 has 16 amino acids. Looked up from germline, CDR1 is MNHNS and CDR2 is SASEGT. In DNA, the CDR3 is TGTGCCAGCAGTGAAGCGATCGGGACAGGGTCCTACGAGCAGTACTTC. Residues: CASSEAIGTGSYEQYF.

V is TRBV2 and J is TRBJ2-7, with D perhaps matching TRBD1 or TRBD2 (5 bases each). Germline CDR1 SNHLY, CDR2 FYNNEI. The CDR3 contains 16 residues. The V end lost 6 bases, the J end lost 4 bases, and 22 bases lay between the germline ends. The DNA for the CDR3 is TGTGCCAGCAGAGAATTCCATCGGGACCGAAGTTACGAGCAGTACTTC. This sequence encodes CASREFHRDRSYEQYF. Full variable domain (missing parts from reference TRBV2 and TRBJ2-7): EPEVTQTPSHQVTQMGQEVILRCVPISNHLYFYWYRQILGQKVEFLVSFYNNEISEKSEIFDDQFSVERPDGSNFTLKIRSTKLEDSAMYFCASREFHRDRSYEQYFGPGTRLTVT.

This clonotype was seen at least ten times. The V call is TRBV7-2, the J call TRBJ2-7; either TRBD1 or TRBD2 may supply D (5 bases each). In germline, CDR1 is SGHTA, CDR2 FQGNSA. The CDR3 covers 13 residues. The V gene lost 3 bases and the J gene lost 6 bases, with 12 bases spanning the gap. The CDR3 sequence: CASSFARDLEQYF. CDR3 bases: TGTGCCAGCAGCTTCGCCCGGGACCTCGAGCAGTACTTC.

This clonotype was counted only a few times. This chain joins TRBV4-3 and TRBJ2-3, with 10 bases fitting TRBD1. The V gene's germline CDR1 is LGHNA and CDR2 YSLEER. V lost 1 base to trimming and J lost 4 bases; unmatched junction nucleotides: 5. The CDR3 has 16 amino acids. As DNA, the CDR3 is TGCGCCAGCAGCCAAGGGGGACAGGGGAGGGCAGATACGCAGTATTTT. This sequence encodes CASSQGGQGRADTQYF.

The chain employs TRBV5-1 and TRBJ1-2; D unresolved. CDR3 size: 13 residues. Germline assignment: CDR1 SGHRS and CDR2 YFSETQ. Trimming cost V 4 bases and J 5 bases, with 12 bases left between them. Written as DNA, the CDR3 is TGCGCCAGCAGCGAATCCTCCAGATATGGCTACACCTTC. It specifies CASSESSRYGYTF. Combining the CDR3 with reference TRBV5-1 and TRBJ1-2 gives the whole variable domain KAGVTQTPRYLIKTRGQQVTLSCSPISGHRSVSWYQQTPGQGLQFLFEYFSETQRNKGNFPGRFSGRQFSNSRSEMNVSTLELGDSALYLCASSESSRYGYTFGSGTRLTVV.

The gene calls are TRBV20-1 and TRBJ2-7, with a weak D call TRBD1 (6 bases). CDR1 and CDR2 from the germline V gene are DFQATT and SNEGSKA (reference sequence). V lost 2 bases and J 0 bases, leaving 8 bases between the germline ends. CDR3 length: 13 amino acids. DNA of the CDR3: TGCAGTGCTAGACTGACAGGCTCCTACGAGCAGTACTTC. Encoded protein: CSARLTGSYEQYF.